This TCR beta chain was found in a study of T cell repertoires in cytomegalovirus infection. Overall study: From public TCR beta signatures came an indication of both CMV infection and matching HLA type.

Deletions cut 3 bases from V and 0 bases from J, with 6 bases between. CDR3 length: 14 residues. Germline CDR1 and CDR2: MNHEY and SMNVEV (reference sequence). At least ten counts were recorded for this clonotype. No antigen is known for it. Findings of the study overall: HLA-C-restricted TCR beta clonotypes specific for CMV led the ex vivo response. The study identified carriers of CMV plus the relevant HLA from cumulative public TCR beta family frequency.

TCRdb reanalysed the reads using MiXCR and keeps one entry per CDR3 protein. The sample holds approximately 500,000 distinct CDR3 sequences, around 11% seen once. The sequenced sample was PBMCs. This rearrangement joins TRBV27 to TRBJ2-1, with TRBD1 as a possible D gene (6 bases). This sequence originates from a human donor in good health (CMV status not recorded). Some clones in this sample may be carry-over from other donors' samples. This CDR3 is CASSFRGSYNEQFF. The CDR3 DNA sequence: TGTGCCAGCAGTTTCAGGGGCTCCTACAATGAGCAGTTCTTC.